This entry lists 23 T cell receptor beta chains sequenced from one sample in a study of beta chain features in type 1 diabetes. Overall study findings and caveats: Type 1 diabetes patients had TCRB CDR3s that were shorter (moderately but significantly so) in all four CD4+ subsets.

Every isolated RNA sample was fully reverse transcribed, so sequencing captured expressed TCRB transcripts. Produced via immunoSEQ multiplex PCR; TCRdb's table is partial and in-frame only. The table records about 150,000 clones, around 8% of them present only once. No antigen has been assigned to these receptors. Sequenced input: central memory CD4+ T cells from blood. These TCRs come from a woman aged 40 to 50 with type 1 diabetes.

This clone has more than one count but fewer than ten. The chain is built from TRBV7-7 and TRBJ2-1, with 9 bases that match TRBD1. V trimming: 3 bases; J trimming: 5 bases; junction bases outside the gene matches: 8. From germline, CDR1 is SSHAT and CDR2 FNYEAQ (reference sequence). This CDR3 region has 16 residues. The CDR3 bases are TGTGCCAGCAGCTTGGGAACAGGGGGCGGTAACAATGAGCAGTTCTTC. This encodes CASSLGTGGGNNEQFF.

This clone was detected a few times. The J gene is TRBJ2-1, the V gene TRBV5-1; 14 bases match TRBD2. J gave up 6 bases and V 3 bases, and 2 bases lay outside the gene matches. Germline V CDR1 and CDR2: SGHRS, YFSETQ. The CDR3 consists of 15 residues. CDR3 nucleotides: TGCGCCAGCAGCTCGACTAGCGGGGGGGTCAATGAGCAGTTCTTC. Encoded protein: CASSSTSGGVNEQFF.

This clone was detected a few times. This rearrangement joins TRBV5-6 to TRBJ1-2; D call uncertain. V shed 2 bases and J shed 1 base, with 12 bases lying between them. The V gene's germline CDR1 is SGHDT and CDR2 YYEEEE. This CDR3 spans 15 amino acids. CDR3 DNA sequence: TGTGCCAGCAGCTTACCCCCGGGGTATAACTATGGCTACACCTTC. Translation gives CASSLPPGYNYGYTF.

The V gene is TRBV10-2, the J gene TRBJ2-1; 12 bases are a match to TRBD2. The CDR3 totals 15 residues. The V gene end was trimmed by 8 bases and the J gene end by 3 bases; junction bases not matched to a gene: 5. Germline V lookup: CDR1 WSHSY, CDR2 SAAADI. CDR3 region: CASCLTSGSYNEQFF. CDR3 coding DNA: TGCGCCAGCTGCCTGACTAGCGGGAGCTACAATGAGCAGTTCTTC.

This clone was counted ten times or more. The rearrangement joins TRBV7-9 to TRBJ1-2; D ambiguous. Trimming stripped 4 bases from V and 8 bases from J, with 23 bases between. Looked up from germline, CDR1 is SEHNR and CDR2 is FQNEAQ (reference sequence). The CDR3 spans 16 residues. This CDR3 reads CASSSDPGGLADGYTF. CDR3 coding DNA: TGTGCCAGCAGCTCCGATCCAGGAGGGCTGGCTGACGGCTACACCTTC.

This clone was recorded a few times. The chain uses TRBV7-9 and TRBJ2-1, with TRBD2 matching over 9 bases. The ends lost 10 bases at V and 6 bases at J; junction bases unmatched: 7. The germline V gene has CDR1 SEHNR and CDR2 FQNEAQ (reference sequence). The CDR3 length is 13 residues. CDR3 coding DNA: TGTGCCACCGAGAAGCGGGAGGTCAATGAGCAGTTCTTC. Translating gives CATEKREVNEQFF. Full variable domain (missing parts from reference TRBV7-9 and TRBJ2-1): DTGVSQNPRHKITKRGQNVTFRCDPISEHNRLYWYRQTLGQGPEFLTYFQNEAQLEKSRLLSDRFSAERPKGSFSTLEIQRTEQGDSAMYLCATEKREVNEQFFGPGTRLTVL.

This clone was detected a few times. The chain uses TRBV5-1 and TRBJ2-5; 11 nucleotides align to TRBD2. The ends lost 5 bases at V and 4 bases at J; junction bases unmatched: 4. Germline V CDR1 and CDR2: SGHRS, YFSETQ. The CDR3 covers 14 residues. CDR3 in amino acids: CASSSGLAGETQYF. CDR3 DNA sequence: TGCGCCAGCAGTTCCGGACTAGCGGGAGAGACCCAGTACTTC.

This clone was observed a few times. V gene TRBV7-9 combines with J gene TRBJ2-2; D ambiguous. Trimming removed 1 base from V and 5 bases from J, with 8 bases in between. The CDR3 contains 14 residues. Per the germline V gene, CDR1 is SEHNR and CDR2 is FQNEAQ (reference sequence). CDR3 protein: CASSLEPTTGELFF. CDR3 DNA sequence: TGTGCCAGCAGCTTAGAGCCGACTACCGGGGAGCTGTTTTTT.

This clone occurred many times. The chain uses TRBV7-2 and TRBJ2-1, with a weak D call TRBD1 (6 bases). V lost 2 bases and J lost 0, with 14 bases in between. The CDR3 covers 17 residues. CDR1 and CDR2 (germline): SGHTA, FQGNSA. The CDR3: CASSLRGTSSSYNEQFF. CDR3 coding DNA: TGTGCCAGCAGCTTAAGGGGGACGTCGAGCTCCTACAATGAGCAGTTCTTC. Together with reference TRBV7-2 and TRBJ2-1, the CDR3 gives the full variable domain: GAGVSQSPSNKVTEKGKDVELRCDPISGHTALYWYRQSLGQGLEFLIYFQGNSAPDKSGLPSDRFSAERTGGSVSTLTIQRTQQEDSAVYLCASSLRGTSSSYNEQFFGPGTRLTVL.

The table lists this clone with a few counts. The chain joins TRBV2 to TRBJ2-5, with D perhaps TRBD2 (5 bases). The CDR3 runs 15 residues. V gave up 2 bases and J gave up 2 bases, with 12 bases separating them. The germline V gene has CDR1 SNHLY and CDR2 FYNNEI. The CDR3 sequence: CASSELTGMQETQYF. CDR3 bases: TGTGCCAGCAGTGAACTAACGGGGATGCAAGAGACCCAGTACTTC.

The genes are TRBV28 and TRBJ1-2, with D perhaps TRBD1 (6 bases). Trimming took 2 bases from V and 8 from J, leaving 18 bases between them. The CDR3 runs 15 residues. Germline values: CDR1 MDHEN, CDR2 SYDVKM. For the CDR3, the DNA is TGTGCCAGCAGTTTAGCCCCGGACAGACCTCGAGGCTACACCTTC. Its protein is CASSLAPDRPRGYTF.

The chain combines TRBV30 with TRBJ1-4, with a tentative D call TRBD1 (6 bases). V was cut by 2 bases and J by 8 bases, with 18 bases left in between. Looked up from germline, CDR1 is GTSNPN and CDR2 is SVGIG (reference sequence). This CDR3 contains 15 residues. The CDR3 spells CAWSPSGGLGEKLFF. The DNA for the CDR3 is TGTGCCTGGAGTCCCTCTGGGGGCCTGGGCGAAAAACTGTTTTTT.

This clone was seen more than once but under ten times. This rearrangement joins TRBV30 to TRBJ2-7, with TRBD2 matching 11 bases. The length of the CDR3 is 13 residues. V lost 4 bases to trimming and J lost 5 bases; unmatched junction nucleotides: 4. Germline V gene data show CDR1 as GTSNPN and CDR2 as SVGIG (reference sequence). As DNA, the CDR3 is TGTGCCTGGACTAGCGGGAGGCTCCACGAGCAGTACTTC. This codes for CAWTSGRLHEQYF. Combining the CDR3 with reference TRBV30 and TRBJ2-7 gives the whole variable domain SQTIHQWPATLVQPVGSPLSLECTVEGTSNPNLYWYRQAAGRGLQLLFYSVGIGQISSEVPQNLSASRPQDRQFILSSKKLLLSDSGFYLCAWTSGRLHEQYFGPGTRLTVT.

This clone was seen a few times. This same CDR3 is encoded by further DNA sequences in the sample. The chain combines TRBV29-1 with TRBJ2-7; the match to TRBD1 covers 8 bases. From germline, CDR1 is SQVTM and CDR2 ANQGSEA. V lost 4 bases, J lost 7 bases, and 6 bases stayed unmatched. This CDR3 is 12 amino acids long. This chain's CDR3 is CSVAQGAREQYF. In DNA form, the CDR3 reads TGCAGCGTTGCCCAGGGGGCGAGGGAGCAGTACTTC.

The sample holds a few counts of this clone. The chain links TRBV5-1 to TRBJ2-4; tentatively, D is TRBD1 (6 bases). The CDR3 has 15 amino acids. In germline, CDR1 is SGHRS, CDR2 YFSETQ. Deletions cut 4 bases from V and 0 bases from J, with 11 bases between. The CDR3, as DNA: TGCGCCAGCAGCCCAGGGGCCGGAGCCAAAAACATTCAGTACTTC. As protein: CASSPGAGAKNIQYF.

The rearrangement joins TRBV7-2 to TRBJ2-7, with a tentative D call TRBD1 (6 bases). Trimming cost V 5 bases and J 6 bases, with 14 bases left between them. CDR3 length equals 13 residues. Germline CDR1 SGHTA, CDR2 FQGNSA. This chain's CDR3 is CASSPLGGGEQYF. The CDR3 region has the DNA TGTGCCAGCAGCCCCTTAGGGGGTGGCGAGCAGTACTTC.

The V gene is TRBV6-1, the J gene TRBJ2-3, with a tentative D call TRBD2 (5 bases). V shed 2 bases and J shed 2 bases, with 14 bases lying between them. This CDR3 is 16 amino acids long. Germline lookup yields CDR1 MNHNS and CDR2 SASEGT. The CDR3 reads CASSERKRANTDTQYF. CDR3 DNA sequence: TGTGCCAGCAGTGAACGTAAGAGGGCGAACACAGATACGCAGTATTTT.

The rearrangement links TRBV5-1 to TRBJ2-5, with 7 bases that match TRBD1. The germline gives CDR1 SGHRS, CDR2 YFSETQ. After removal of 3 bases from V and 3 bases from J, the junction contained 8 bases not matched to a gene. The CDR3 length is 15 residues. Written as DNA, the CDR3 is TGCGCCAGCAGCTGGACCGGACAGGATGAAGAGACCCAGTACTTC. It codes for CASSWTGQDEETQYF. The full variable domain, rest sourced from reference TRBV5-1 and TRBJ2-5, is KAGVTQTPRYLIKTRGQQVTLSCSPISGHRSVSWYQQTPGQGLQFLFEYFSETQRNKGNFPGRFSGRQFSNSRSEMNVSTLELGDSALYLCASSWTGQDEETQYFGPGTRLLVL.

This clone was seen a handful of times. The chain uses TRBV29-1 and TRBJ1-1; weak D call: TRBD1 (6 bases). Per germline, CDR1 SQVTM and CDR2 ANQGSEA. The CDR3 length is 13 residues. Trimming removed 7 bases at V and 1 base at J, with 13 bases between. This chain's CDR3 is CSADRGRNTEAFF. Written as DNA, the CDR3 is TGCAGCGCGGACAGAGGAAGGAACACTGAAGCTTTCTTT.

This clone was recorded a few times. The J gene is TRBJ2-2, the V gene TRBV19; TRBD1 aligns across 7 bases. V was pared by 10 bases and J by 7 bases, with 6 bases of the junction left unmatched. The CDR3 is 12 residues long. Germline values: CDR1 LNHDA, CDR2 SQIVND (reference sequence). CDR3 bases: TGTGCCACCGGGACAGCAATCGGGGAGCTGTTTTTT. Protein: CATGTAIGELFF.

This clone was counted between two and nine times. CDR3 protein: CASSHPRGTEAFF. The CDR3, as DNA: TGTGCCAGCAGCCATCCAAGGGGCACTGAAGCTTTCTTT. The J gene is TRBJ1-1, the V gene TRBV4-2, with D tentatively TRBD1 (5 bases). The V gene lost 3 bases and the J gene lost 4 bases, with 9 bases spanning the gap. Per germline, CDR1 LGHNA and CDR2 YNFKEQ. The CDR3 runs to 13 residues.

The chain combines TRBV9 with TRBJ2-7; 10 bases fit TRBD1. J lost 3 bases, V lost 3 bases, and 3 bases had no gene match. CDR1 and CDR2 (germline): SGDLS, YYNGEE. The CDR3 loop spans 14 amino acids. The CDR3 reads CASSAGTGDYEQYF. The CDR3 DNA is TGTGCCAGCAGCGCCGGGACAGGGGACTACGAGCAGTACTTC. Full variable domain (missing parts from reference TRBV9 and TRBJ2-7): DSGVTQTPKHLITATGQRVTLRCSPRSGDLSVYWYQQSLDQGLQFLIQYYNGEERAKGNILERFSAQQFPDLHSELNLSSLELGDSALYFCASSAGTGDYEQYFGPGTRLTVT.

The rearrangement links TRBV19 to TRBJ1-1; D not certain. Germline V gene lookup returns CDR1 LNHDA and CDR2 SQIVND (reference sequence). V was clipped by 0 bases and J by 3 bases, with 5 bases between them. The CDR3 loop spans 13 amino acids. The CDR3 is CASSIDSYTEAFF. CDR3 coding DNA: TGTGCCAGTAGTATAGACAGTTACACTGAAGCTTTCTTT.